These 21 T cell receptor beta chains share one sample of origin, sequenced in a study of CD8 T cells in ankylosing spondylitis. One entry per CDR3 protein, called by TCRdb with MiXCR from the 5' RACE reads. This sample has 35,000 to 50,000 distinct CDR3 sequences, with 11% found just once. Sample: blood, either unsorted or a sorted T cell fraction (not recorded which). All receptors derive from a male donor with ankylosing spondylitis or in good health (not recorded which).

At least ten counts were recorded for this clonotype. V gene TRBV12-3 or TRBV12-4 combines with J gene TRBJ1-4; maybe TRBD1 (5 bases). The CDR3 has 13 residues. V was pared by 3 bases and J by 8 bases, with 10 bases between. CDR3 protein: CASSLRGSEKLFF. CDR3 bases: TGTGCCAGCAGTTTGCGGGGGAGCGAAAAACTGTTTTTT.

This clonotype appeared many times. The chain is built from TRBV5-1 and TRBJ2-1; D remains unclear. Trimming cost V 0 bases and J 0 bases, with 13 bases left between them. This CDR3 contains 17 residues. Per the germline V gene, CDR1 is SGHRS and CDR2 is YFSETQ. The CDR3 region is CASSLDGHSSSYNEQFF. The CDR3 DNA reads TGCGCCAGCAGCTTGGATGGCCACAGCAGCTCCTACAATGAGCAGTTCTTC.

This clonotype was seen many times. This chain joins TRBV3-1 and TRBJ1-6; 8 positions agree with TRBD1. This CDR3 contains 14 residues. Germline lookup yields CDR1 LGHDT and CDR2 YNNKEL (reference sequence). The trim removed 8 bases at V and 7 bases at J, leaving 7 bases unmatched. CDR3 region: CASHDRGGNSPLHF. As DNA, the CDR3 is TGTGCCAGCCACGACAGGGGAGGCAATTCACCCCTCCACTTT.

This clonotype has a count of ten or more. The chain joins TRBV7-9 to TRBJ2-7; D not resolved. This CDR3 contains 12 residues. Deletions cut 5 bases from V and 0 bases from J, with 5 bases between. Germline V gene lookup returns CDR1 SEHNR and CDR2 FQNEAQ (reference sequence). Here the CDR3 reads CASSASSYEQYF. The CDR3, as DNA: TGTGCCAGCAGCGCGAGCTCCTACGAGCAGTACTTC.

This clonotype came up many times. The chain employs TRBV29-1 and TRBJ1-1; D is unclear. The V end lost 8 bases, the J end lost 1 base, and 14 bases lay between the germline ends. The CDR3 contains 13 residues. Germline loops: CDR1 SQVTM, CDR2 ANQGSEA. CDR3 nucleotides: TGCAGCATTCCCGCCGAGGGGAACACTGAAGCTTTCTTT. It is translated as CSIPAEGNTEAFF.

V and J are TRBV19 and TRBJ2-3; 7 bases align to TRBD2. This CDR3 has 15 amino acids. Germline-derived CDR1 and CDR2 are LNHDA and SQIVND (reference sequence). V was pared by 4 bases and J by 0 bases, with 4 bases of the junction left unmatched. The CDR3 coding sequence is TGTGCCAGTAGTACTCGGGACTACAGCACAGATACGCAGTATTTT. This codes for CASSTRDYSTDTQYF.

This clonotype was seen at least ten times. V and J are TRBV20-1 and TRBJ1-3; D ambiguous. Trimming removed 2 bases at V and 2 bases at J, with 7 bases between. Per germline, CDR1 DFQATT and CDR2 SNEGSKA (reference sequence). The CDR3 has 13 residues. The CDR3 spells CSARLSPGNTIYF. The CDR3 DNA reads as TGCAGTGCTAGACTCAGTCCTGGAAACACCATATATTTT.

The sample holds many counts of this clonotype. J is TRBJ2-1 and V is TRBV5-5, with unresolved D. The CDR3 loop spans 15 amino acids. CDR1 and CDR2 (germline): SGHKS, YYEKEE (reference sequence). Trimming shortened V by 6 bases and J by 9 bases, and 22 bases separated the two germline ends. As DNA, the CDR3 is TGTGCCAGCACCGCCGGACCCTTTGGTATTGGTGAGCAGTTCTTC. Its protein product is CASTAGPFGIGEQFF.

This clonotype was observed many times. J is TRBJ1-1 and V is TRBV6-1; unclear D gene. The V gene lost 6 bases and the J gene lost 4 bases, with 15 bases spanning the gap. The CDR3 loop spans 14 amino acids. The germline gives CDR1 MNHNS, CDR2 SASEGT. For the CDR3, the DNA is TGTGCCAGCAGGCCGACGCGGTGGGTCACTGAAGCTTTCTTT. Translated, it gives CASRPTRWVTEAFF.

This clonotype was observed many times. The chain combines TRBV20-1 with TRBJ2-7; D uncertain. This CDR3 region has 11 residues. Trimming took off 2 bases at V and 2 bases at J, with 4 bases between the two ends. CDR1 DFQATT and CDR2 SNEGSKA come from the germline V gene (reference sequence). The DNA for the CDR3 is TGCAGTGCTAGACAGACCTACGAGCAGTACTTC. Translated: CSARQTYEQYF.

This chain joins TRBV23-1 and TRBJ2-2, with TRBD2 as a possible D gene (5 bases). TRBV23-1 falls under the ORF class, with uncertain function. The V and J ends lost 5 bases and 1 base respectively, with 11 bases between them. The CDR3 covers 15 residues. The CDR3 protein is CASSCRSGNTGELFF. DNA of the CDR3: TGCGCCAGCAGTTGTCGAAGCGGGAACACCGGGGAGCTGTTTTTT.

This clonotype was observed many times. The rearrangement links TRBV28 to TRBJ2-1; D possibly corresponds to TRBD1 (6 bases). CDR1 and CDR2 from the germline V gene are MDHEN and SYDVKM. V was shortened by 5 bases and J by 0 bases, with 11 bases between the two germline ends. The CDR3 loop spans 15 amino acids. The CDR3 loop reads CASSPGVSSYNEQFF. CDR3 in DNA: TGTGCCAGCAGTCCAGGGGTCAGCTCCTACAATGAGCAGTTCTTC.

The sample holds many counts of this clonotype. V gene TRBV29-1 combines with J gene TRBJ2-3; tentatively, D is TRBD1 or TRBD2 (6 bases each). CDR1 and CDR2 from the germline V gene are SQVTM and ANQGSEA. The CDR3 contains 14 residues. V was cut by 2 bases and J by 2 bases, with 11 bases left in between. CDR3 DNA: TGCAGCGTTGAATGGGGGGCCAACACAGATACGCAGTATTTT. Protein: CSVEWGANTDTQYF.

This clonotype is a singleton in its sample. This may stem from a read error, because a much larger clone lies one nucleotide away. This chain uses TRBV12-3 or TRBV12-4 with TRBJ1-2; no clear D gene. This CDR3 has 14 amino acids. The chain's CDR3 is CASSLGGTDYDYTF. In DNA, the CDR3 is TGTGCCAGCAGTTTAGGGGGAACAGACTATGACTACACCTTC.

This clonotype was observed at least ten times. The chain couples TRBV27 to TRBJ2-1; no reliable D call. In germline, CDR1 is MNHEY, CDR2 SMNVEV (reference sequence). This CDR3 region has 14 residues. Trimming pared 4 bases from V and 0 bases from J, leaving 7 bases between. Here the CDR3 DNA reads TGTGCCAGCAGTTCCTTGGACTCCTACAATGAGCAGTTCTTC. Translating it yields CASSSLDSYNEQFF.

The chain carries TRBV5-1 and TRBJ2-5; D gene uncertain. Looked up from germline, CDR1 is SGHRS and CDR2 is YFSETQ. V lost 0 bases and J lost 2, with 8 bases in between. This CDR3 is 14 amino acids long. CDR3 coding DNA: TGCGCCAGCAGCTTGGATAGGTATCAAGAGACCCAGTACTTC. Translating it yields CASSLDRYQETQYF. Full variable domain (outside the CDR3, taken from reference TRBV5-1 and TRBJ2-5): KAGVTQTPRYLIKTRGQQVTLSCSPISGHRSVSWYQQTPGQGLQFLFEYFSETQRNKGNFPGRFSGRQFSNSRSEMNVSTLELGDSALYLCASSLDRYQETQYFGPGTRLLVL.

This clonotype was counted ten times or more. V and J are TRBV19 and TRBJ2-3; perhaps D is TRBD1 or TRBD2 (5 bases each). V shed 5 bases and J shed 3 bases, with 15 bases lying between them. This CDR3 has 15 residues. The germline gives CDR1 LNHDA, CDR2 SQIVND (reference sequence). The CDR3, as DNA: TGTGCCAGTAGTGGGGCCAGCCGAGGGACAGATACGCAGTATTTT. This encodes CASSGASRGTDTQYF.

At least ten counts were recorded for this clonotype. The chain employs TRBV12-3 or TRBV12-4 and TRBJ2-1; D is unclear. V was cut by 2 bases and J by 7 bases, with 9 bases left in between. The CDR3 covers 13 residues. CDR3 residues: CASSLSRFNEQFF. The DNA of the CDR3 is TGTGCCAGCAGTTTATCCCGTTTTAATGAGCAGTTCTTC.

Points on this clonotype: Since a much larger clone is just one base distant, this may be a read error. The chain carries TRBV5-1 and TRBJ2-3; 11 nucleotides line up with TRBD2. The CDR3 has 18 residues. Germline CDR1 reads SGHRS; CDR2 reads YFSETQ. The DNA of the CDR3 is TGCACCAGCAGCTTGAGGCCTAGCGGGGGGCTTAGCACAGATACGCAGTATTTT. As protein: CTSSLRPSGGLSTDTQYF.

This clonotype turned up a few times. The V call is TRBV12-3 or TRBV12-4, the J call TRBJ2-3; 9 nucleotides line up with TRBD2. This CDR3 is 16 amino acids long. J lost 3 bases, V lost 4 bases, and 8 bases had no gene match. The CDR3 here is CASSSPRGGVTDTQYF. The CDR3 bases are TGTGCCAGCAGTTCGCCGCGCGGGGGGGTTACAGATACGCAGTATTTT.

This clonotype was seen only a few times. The CDR3 loop is CAWSSPRRDEQYF. For the CDR3, the DNA is TGTGCCTGGAGTTCCCCCAGGCGGGACGAGCAGTACTTC. The chain carries TRBV30 and TRBJ2-7, with TRBD2 as a possible D gene (5 bases). V dropped 2 bases and J dropped 5 bases, with 13 bases sitting between them. CDR1 GTSNPN and CDR2 SVGIG come from the germline V gene (reference sequence). This CDR3 has 13 residues.